This T cell receptor (beta chain) is from a study of chemoradiotherapy in HPV16-positive cancers. The repertoire was sequenced with immunoSEQ multiplex PCR; TCRdb's copy has only in-frame clones and lacks some. This sample has over 5,000 clones, with approximately 86% found just once. Per the germline V gene, CDR1 is SQVTM and CDR2 is ANQGSEA. The CDR3 contains 15 residues. The V end lost 5 bases, the J end lost 3 bases, and 17 bases lay between the germline ends. Sequenced material: tumor tissue, taken from a patient who underwent chemoradiotherapy. The genes are TRBV29-1 and TRBJ2-1, with D possibly TRBD2 on 5 matching bases. This TCR came from a human donor with HPV-associated anogenital cancer. Here the CDR3 DNA reads TGCAGCGTTTCCCCCGAGGAAGGAGGCTACAATGAGCAGTTCTTC. It encodes CSVSPEEGGYNEQFF.